A selection of T cell receptor beta chains follows, all from one sample in a study of identical twins' blood T cells. TCRdb re-called the 5' RACE reads with MiXCR, one entry per CDR3 protein. In the table there are fewer than 450,000 distinct CDR3 sequences, about 28% of which are singletons. Sequencing was performed on PBMCs. The receptors come from a woman aged 18 to 50 in good health. Each CDR3 is given with its conserved first and last residue. D genes are given only for firm matches. Clone size, where shown, is once, few, many, or a class for clones that have expanded.

clone_size,v_call,j_call,d_call,cdr3_nt,cdr3_aa
few,TRBV20-1,TRBJ1-5,TRBD1,TGCAGTGCAGAAGACAGGGAACGGAATCAGCCCCAGCATTTT,CSAEDRERNQPQHF
few,TRBV20-1,TRBJ2-7,-,TGCAGTGCTAGAGTGGGAGTAGAAGAGCAGTACTTC,CSARVGVEEQYF
-,TRBV5-1,TRBJ1-1,TRBD1,TGTGCCAGCAGCTCACAGGGGGGGGGCACTGAAGCTTTCTTT,CASSSQGGGTEAFF
few,TRBV24-1,TRBJ2-2,-,TGTGCCACCAGTGGGGGAGCCGGGGAGCTGTTTTTT,CATSGGAGELFF
-,TRBV5-4,TRBJ1-1,-,TGTGCCAGCAGCTTTCACCGGGGGCAAACTGAAGCTTTCTTT,CASSFHRGQTEAFF
few,TRBV19,TRBJ1-5,TRBD1,TGTGCCAGTGGGACAGGGGAAAATCAGCCCCAGCATTTT,CASGTGENQPQHF
few,TRBV20-1,TRBJ2-7,-,TGCAGTGCTAGTAAGCGGGTGGCTACCTACGAGCAGTACTTC,CSASKRVATYEQYF
-,TRBV27,TRBJ1-2,TRBD1,TGTGCCAGCAGTTCAGGGGGCGTTGGCTACACCTTC,CASSSGGVGYTF
-,TRBV20-1,TRBJ2-5,-,TGCAGTGGTCCAGACCAAGAGACCCAGTACTTC,CSGPDQETQYF
few,TRBV9,TRBJ1-6,-,TGTGCCAGCAGCGGCCACTCAGGGCCACCCCTCCACTTT,CASSGHSGPPLHF
few,TRBV7-9,TRBJ1-2,-,TGTGCCAGTGGGACCGCGGCTAACTATGGCTACACCTTC,CASGTAANYGYTF
many,TRBV20-1,TRBJ1-1,-,TGCAGTGCTAGAGCTTATACTTGGAACAGACACACTGAAGCTTTCTTT,CSARAYTWNRHTEAFF
many,TRBV20-1,TRBJ1-2,TRBD1,TGCAGTGCCTCAGGACAGGGCATTACCAAAGGCTACACCTTC,CSASGQGITKGYTF